The 30 T cell receptor beta chains below all came from one sample that was sequenced in a study of T cell clusters in autoimmune cytopenias (dated by TCRdb to between 2019 and 2020). Per sample, approximately 250 ng of peripheral blood genomic DNA, 35,000 to 45,000 genome equivalents, was used for TRB amplification. TCRdb lists the instrument as Illumina MiSeq. TRB rearrangements were amplified by multiplex PCR following a touch-down protocol, with the TRB-A and TRB-B primer pools mixed in one tube. Following reprocessing of the reads by TCRdb, the data hold one row per CDR3 protein sequence and no DNA is available. Per the sample table, the count is around 7,200 distinct CDR3 sequences. The top ten clones comprise 20% to 25% of the sample. These data also formed part of another study, on T cell repertoires in aging, cancer and after chemotherapy.

Sequencing input: peripheral blood. These receptors were collected from a human donor in good health.

The chain joins TRBV18 to TRBJ2-3; TCRdb outputs TRBD2, but without DNA this stays unchecked. Looked up from germline, CDR1 is KGHSH and CDR2 is LQKENI. CDR3 size: 15 residues. The CDR3 spells CASSHSGGAGDTQYF.

The V gene is TRBV12-3 or TRBV12-4, the J gene TRBJ2-1; the TRBD2 assignment by TCRdb is unverifiable without DNA. There are 16 residues in the CDR3. The CDR3 protein is CASSLDASGRYNEQFF.

This clonotype registers medium-sized (0.01 to 0.1%) by frequency. The chain's CDR3 is CASSRPRNEQFF. The chain combines TRBV6-6 with TRBJ2-1; TCRdb names TRBD1, which stays unverified in the absence of DNA. This CDR3 comprises 12 residues. Germline CDR1 and CDR2: MNHNY and SVGAGI (reference sequence).

This chain uses TRBV6-2 or TRBV6-3 with TRBJ2-3; TCRdb selects TRBD2, and the lack of DNA leaves this call unchecked. The CDR3 is made up of 18 amino acids. In germline, CDR1 is MNHEY, CDR2 SVGEGT. CDR3 loop: CASSSGGSGSSEADTQYF.

V is TRBV18 and J is TRBJ1-4; TCRdb's D call of TRBD1 is untestable without DNA. Looked up from germline, CDR1 is KGHSH and CDR2 is LQKENI. The CDR3 is 14 residues long. The CDR3 protein is CASSPPGQGEKLFF.

CDR3 amino acids: CASSSAAGVSPGYEQYF. V gene TRBV5-6 combines with J gene TRBJ2-7; the D call of TRBD1 rests on TCRdb alone, since no DNA is present to check it. There are 17 residues in the CDR3. Germline V CDR1 and CDR2: SGHDT, YYEEEE.

The chain recombines TRBV6-6 with TRBJ2-1; the D gene TCRdb calls, TRBD2, cannot be checked with no DNA. The CDR3 contains 15 residues. Germline values: CDR1 MNHNY, CDR2 SVGAGI (reference sequence). CDR3 sequence reads: CASTLSSGGALEQFF.

CDR3 protein: CASSLGASGAGELFF. The V gene is TRBV5-1, the J gene TRBJ2-2; TCRdb's D call, TRBD2, is unchecked because there is no DNA. Per germline, CDR1 SGHRS and CDR2 YFSETQ. This CDR3 is 15 amino acids long.

The J gene is TRBJ2-1, the V gene TRBV13; TCRdb lists TRBD1, though no DNA is available to test this call. The CDR3 length is 17 residues. Looked up from germline, CDR1 is PRHDT and CDR2 is FYEKMQ (reference sequence). The CDR3 loop is CASSFDQGQFSYNEQFF.

The J gene is TRBJ2-1, the V gene TRBV12-3 or TRBV12-4; the TCRdb call, TRBD1, lacks DNA for checking. CDR3 length: 12 residues. The CDR3 sequence: CASSSRVGEQFF.

The rearrangement joins TRBV6-2 or TRBV6-3 to TRBJ2-1. The CDR3 totals 14 residues. Germline CDR1 is MNHEY and CDR2 is SVGEGT. The CDR3 loop is CASSYPVSYNEQFF.

The chain recombines TRBV30 with TRBJ1-1; the TCRdb call, TRBD1, lacks DNA for checking. The CDR3 has 13 residues. The germline CDR1 and CDR2 sequences are GTSNPN and SVGIG (reference sequence). The CDR3 reads CAWSETGRTEAFF.

The rearrangement links TRBV6-1 to TRBJ2-7; TCRdb lists TRBD2, though no DNA is available to test this call. The germline V gene has CDR1 MNHNS and CDR2 SASEGT. The CDR3 runs to 14 residues. CDR3 loop: CASSEEGDLYEQYF.

This clonotype is labeled medium-sized based on frequency. The chain has TRBV29-1 and TRBJ1-1; TCRdb reports TRBD1, a call that lacks DNA to check it against. The length of the CDR3 is 15 residues. Germline CDR1 reads SQVTM; CDR2 reads ANQGSEA. The CDR3 protein is CSARQGAVPNTEAFF.

V and J are TRBV6-5 and TRBJ2-1; TCRdb's D call, TRBD1, is unchecked because there is no DNA. The CDR3 extends over 15 amino acids. In germline, CDR1 is MNHEY, CDR2 SVGAGI. CDR3 sequence: CASSYAGSGYNEQFF.

This chain joins TRBV6-6 and TRBJ2-7; the TRBD1 assignment by TCRdb is unverifiable without DNA. From germline, CDR1 is MNHNY and CDR2 SVGAGI (reference sequence). This CDR3 is built from 16 residues. The CDR3 here is CASSRQTGTGPCEQYF.

This clonotype registers medium-sized by frequency. The J gene is TRBJ2-1, the V gene TRBV19. Germline CDR1 is LNHDA and CDR2 is SQIVND (reference sequence). The CDR3 length is 13 residues. CDR3 amino acids: CASSITHYNEQFF.

The genes are TRBV7-2 and TRBJ2-2; TCRdb lists TRBD2, though no DNA is available to test this call. CDR3 size: 14 residues. Germline CDR1 reads SGHTA; CDR2 reads FQGNSA. The CDR3 spells CASRRDGNTGELFF.

This clonotype is medium-sized by frequency. V is TRBV19 and J is TRBJ2-2. This CDR3 comprises 14 residues. CDR1 is LNHDA, CDR2 SQIVND, per germline (reference sequence). The CDR3 loop reads CASGVQTPTGELFF.

The chain carries TRBV12-3 or TRBV12-4 and TRBJ1-5; TCRdb returns TRBD1, unconfirmable since there is no DNA. The CDR3 is 16 amino acids. CDR3 protein: CASSERGQGINQPQHF.

The chain uses TRBV5-1 and TRBJ2-3. Germline-derived CDR1 and CDR2 are SGHRS and YFSETQ. The CDR3 consists of 14 residues. CDR3 protein: CASSFIESTDTQYF. The full variable domain, rest sourced from reference TRBV5-1 and TRBJ2-3, is KAGVTQTPRYLIKTRGQQVTLSCSPISGHRSVSWYQQTPGQGLQFLFEYFSETQRNKGNFPGRFSGRQFSNSRSEMNVSTLELGDSALYLCASSFIESTDTQYFGPGTRLTVL.

V usage is TRBV18 and J usage is TRBJ2-7. Germline CDR1 and CDR2: KGHSH and LQKENI. The CDR3 has 14 amino acids. The CDR3 loop reads CASSPPGANYEQYF.

This clonotype shows up as medium-sized by frequency. The chain carries TRBV19 and TRBJ2-2; TCRdb's D call of TRBD1 is untestable without DNA. The CDR3 is 13 amino acids. Germline V CDR1 and CDR2: LNHDA, SQIVND (reference sequence). The CDR3 here is CASSGQGDGELFF.

V is TRBV28 and J is TRBJ1-6; without DNA, the TCRdb call of TRBD1 cannot be checked. Germline CDR1 is MDHEN and CDR2 is SYDVKM. The CDR3 runs 15 residues. This CDR3 is CASRATGGVNSPLHF.

This sequence joins TRBV5-1 and TRBJ1-4; the D call of TRBD1 rests on TCRdb alone, since no DNA is present to check it. The CDR3 sequence is 14 residues long. Germline lookup yields CDR1 SGHRS and CDR2 YFSETQ. This chain's CDR3 is CASKVQGSNEKLFF.

The CDR3 region is CASNSGGQKSNYGYTF. This chain uses TRBV6-1 with TRBJ1-2; there is no DNA to check the TCRdb D call of TRBD1. This CDR3 comprises 16 residues. Germline V lookup: CDR1 MNHNS, CDR2 SASEGT.

The chain is built from TRBV6-1 and TRBJ1-2; TCRdb designates TRBD1, a call that cannot be tested without DNA. CDR3 length equals 14 residues. Germline-derived CDR1 and CDR2 are MNHNS and SASEGT. The chain's CDR3 is CASSEVRTGYGYTF.

The chain employs TRBV21-1 and TRBJ2-2; TCRdb selects TRBD1, and the lack of DNA leaves this call unchecked. TRBV21-1 is a pseudogene segment. The CDR3 has 19 amino acids. This CDR3 reads CASSKDSNDRGRMTGELFF.

This rearrangement joins TRBV28 to TRBJ1-1. The CDR3 totals 13 residues. CDR1 MDHEN and CDR2 SYDVKM come from the germline V gene. The CDR3 region is CASIPPGTVGAFF.

The chain uses TRBV5-6 and TRBJ2-7; the TCRdb call, TRBD2, lacks DNA for checking. In germline, CDR1 is SGHDT, CDR2 YYEEEE. CDR3 length equals 14 residues. The CDR3 reads CASSLEGRTYEQYF.